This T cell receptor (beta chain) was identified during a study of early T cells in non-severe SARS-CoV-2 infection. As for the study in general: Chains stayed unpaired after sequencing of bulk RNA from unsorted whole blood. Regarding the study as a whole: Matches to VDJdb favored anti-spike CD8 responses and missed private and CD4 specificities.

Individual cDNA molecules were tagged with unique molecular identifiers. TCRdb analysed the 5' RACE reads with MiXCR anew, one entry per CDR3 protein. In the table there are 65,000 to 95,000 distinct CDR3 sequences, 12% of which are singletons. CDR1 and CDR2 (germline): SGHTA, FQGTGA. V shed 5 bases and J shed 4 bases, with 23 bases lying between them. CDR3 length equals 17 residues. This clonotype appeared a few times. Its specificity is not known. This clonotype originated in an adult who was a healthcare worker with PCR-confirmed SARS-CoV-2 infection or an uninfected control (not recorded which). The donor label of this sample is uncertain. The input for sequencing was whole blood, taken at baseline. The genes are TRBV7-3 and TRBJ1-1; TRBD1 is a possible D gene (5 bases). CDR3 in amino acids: CASSRTRLQGRGTEAFF. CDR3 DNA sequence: TGTGCCAGCAGCCGTACGAGGCTGCAGGGAAGAGGCACTGAAGCTTTCTTT.